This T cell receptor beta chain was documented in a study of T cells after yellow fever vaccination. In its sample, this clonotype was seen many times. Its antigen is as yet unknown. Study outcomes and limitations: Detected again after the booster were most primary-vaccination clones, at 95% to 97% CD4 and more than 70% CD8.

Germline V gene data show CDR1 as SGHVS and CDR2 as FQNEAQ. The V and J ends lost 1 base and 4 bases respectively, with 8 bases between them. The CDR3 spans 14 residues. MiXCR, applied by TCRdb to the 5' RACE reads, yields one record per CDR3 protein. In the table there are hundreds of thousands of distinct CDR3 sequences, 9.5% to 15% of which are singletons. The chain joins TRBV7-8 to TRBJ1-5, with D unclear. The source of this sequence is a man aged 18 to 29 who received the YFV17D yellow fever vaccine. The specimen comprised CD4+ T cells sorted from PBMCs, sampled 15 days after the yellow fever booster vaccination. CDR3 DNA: TGTGCCAGCAGCTTAGGCAGCCGTAATCAGCCCCAGCATTTT. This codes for CASSLGSRNQPQHF. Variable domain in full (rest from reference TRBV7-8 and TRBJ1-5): GAGVSQSPRYKVAKRGQDVALRCDPISGHVSLFWYQQALGQGPEFLTYFQNEAQLDKSGLPSDRFFAERPEGSVSTLKIQRTQQEDSAVYLCASSLGSRNQPQHFGDGTRLSIL.